The source of this T cell receptor beta chain is a study of CD8 T cells in Susac syndrome. Random-hexamer reverse transcription was applied to about 0.45 to 1 ug RNA. Each CDR3 protein is one row after TCRdb ran MiXCR on the immunoSEQ multiplex PCR reads. The table lists roughly 180,000 distinct CDR3 sequences, just under 95% of them singletons. The CDR3 is 12 amino acids. CDR1 is DFQATT, CDR2 SNEGSKA, per germline (reference sequence). The control participants were healthy donors, and these controls were matched with respect to both age and sex. The chain has TRBV20-1 and TRBJ2-1; D is unclear. The clonotype comes from a human donor in good health. The source material was CD4+ T cells from PBMCs. The CDR3 loop is CRAQLGNNEQFF. The CDR3, as DNA: TGCAGGGCCCAACTGGGGAACAATGAGCAGTTCTTC.